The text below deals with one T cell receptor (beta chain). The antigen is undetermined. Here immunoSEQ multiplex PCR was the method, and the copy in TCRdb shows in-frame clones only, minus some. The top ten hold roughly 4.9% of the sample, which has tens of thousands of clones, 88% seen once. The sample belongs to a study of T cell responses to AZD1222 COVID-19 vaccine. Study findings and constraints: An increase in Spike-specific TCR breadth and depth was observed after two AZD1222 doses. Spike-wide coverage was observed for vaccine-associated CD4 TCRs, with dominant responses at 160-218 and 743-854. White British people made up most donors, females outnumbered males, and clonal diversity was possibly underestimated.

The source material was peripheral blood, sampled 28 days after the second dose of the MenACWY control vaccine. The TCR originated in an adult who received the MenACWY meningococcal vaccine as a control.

As DNA, the CDR3 is TGCGCCAGCAGTGAACTCGCGATTGGTGGGAGGGCCTGGGAGCAGTTCTTC. Protein: CASSELAIGGRAWEQFF. The rearrangement links TRBV10-2 to TRBJ2-1; TRBD2 aligns across 7 bases. Losses at the gene ends were 3 bases for V and 10 bases for J; bases not matched to a gene: 18. The CDR3 is 17 residues long. Per the germline V gene, CDR1 is WSHSY and CDR2 is SAAADI.